A selection of T cell receptor beta chains follows, all from one sample in a study of CD4 T cells in relation to SARS-CoV-2 and coronaviruses. Here immunoSEQ multiplex PCR was the method, and the copy in TCRdb shows in-frame clones only, minus some. This sample has about 59,000 clones, with about nine tenths found just once. The sequenced sample consisted of memory CD4+ T cells from PBMCs. The receptors stem from a human donor in good health. Each CDR3 is given with its conserved first and last residue. The D gene is left open where the match is weak. Only part of the rows carry a size: once, few, many, or a class if the clone is expanded.

>.|TRBD1|TRBJ2-5|TRBV4-2
TGTGCCAGCAGTCTGACAGGGGGGACCCAAGAGACCCAGTACTTC
CASSLTGGTQETQYF
>.|.|TRBJ1-4|TRBV15
TGTGCCACCAGCAGAGCGTTTGTCACGGGGGGGAATGAAAAACTGTTTTTT
CATSRAFVTGGNEKLFF
>.|.|TRBJ2-6|TRBV11-3
TGTGCCAGCAGCTTAGGGCAGGGAGGTTCTGGGGCCAACGTCCTGACTTTC
CASSLGQGGSGANVLTF
>.|TRBD1|TRBJ1-6|TRBV6-6
TGTGCCAGCAGTTTCCGGGACAGACTTAATTCACCCCTCCACTTT
CASSFRDRLNSPLHF
>once|.|TRBJ1-2|TRBV5-4
TGTGCCAGCAGCTTGGCCGGGGTTGGGGTCTATGGCTACACCTTC
CASSLAGVGVYGYTF
>.|.|TRBJ2-1|TRBV12-3/TRBV12-4
TGTGCCAGCAGCGCACAGGGCGATGAGCAGTTCTTC
CASSAQGDEQFF
>.|.|TRBJ2-6|TRBV6-2/TRBV6-3
TGTGCCAGCAGCCTCCTACCAGGGCTTTCTGGGGCCAACGTCCTGACTTTC
CASSLLPGLSGANVLTF
>.|TRBD1|TRBJ2-1|TRBV4-1
TGCGCCAGCAGCCCTGCAAGGACAGGGGGTGTCAATGAGCAGTTCTTC
CASSPARTGGVNEQFF
>.|TRBD2|TRBJ2-3|TRBV14
TGTGCCAGCAGCCAAGATACCAGGACTAGCGGGAGGAGTACAGATACGCAGTATTTT
CASSQDTRTSGRSTDTQYF
>.|.|TRBJ2-7|TRBV6-2/TRBV6-3
TGTGCCAGCAGTTCTTGGGATGAGGGCAGCTCCTACGAGCAGTACTTC
CASSSWDEGSSYEQYF
>.|.|TRBJ2-5|TRBV5-6
TGTGCCAGCAGCTTGGCCACTGGCAGGGGAGGGGAGACCCAGTACTTC
CASSLATGRGGETQYF
>.|.|TRBJ2-5|TRBV29-1
TGCAGCGTAGCTGGGCCAGAGACCCAGTACTTC
CSVAGPETQYF
>.|.|TRBJ1-1|TRBV3-1/TRBV3-2
TGTGCCAGCAGCCAGGGGATTAAGGGCACTGAAGCTTTCTTT
CASSQGIKGTEAFF
>.|TRBD1|TRBJ2-2|TRBV6-5
TGTGCCAGCAAGCCGGGACAGGGGGCGACCGGGGAGCTGTTTTTT
CASKPGQGATGELFF
>.|.|TRBJ2-7|TRBV6-1
TGTGCCAGCAGTGACCAACACTACTCCGCCTACGAGCAGTACTTC
CASSDQHYSAYEQYF
>.|TRBD1|TRBJ1-6|TRBV28
TGTGCCAGCAGGAACAGGGGAATGCATTCACCCCTCCACTTT
CASRNRGMHSPLHF
>.|TRBD1|TRBJ2-7|TRBV5-6
TGTGCCAGCAGCTTGGAAGGGGGCGCCCCCAGCTACGAGCAGTACTTC
CASSLEGGAPSYEQYF
>.|.|TRBJ2-7|TRBV28
TGTGCCAGCACCCCCGGGCCTTCCTACGAGCAGTACTTC
CASTPGPSYEQYF
>.|.|TRBJ1-4|TRBV5-1
TGCGCCAGCAAGGCAGGGAATGGTGAAAAACTGTTTTTT
CASKAGNGEKLFF
>.|.|TRBJ2-2|TRBV28
TGTGCCAGCTGGCCTAACACCGGGGAGCTGTTTTTT
CASWPNTGELFF
>.|.|TRBJ1-5|TRBV6-2/TRBV6-3
TGTGCCAGCAGTTACTGGGGACAATCTGGGAATCAGCCCCAGCATTTT
CASSYWGQSGNQPQHF
>.|TRBD2|TRBJ2-1|TRBV19
TGTGCCAGTAGTATAGATACTAGCGGGAGTGTCTATGAGCAGTTCTTC
CASSIDTSGSVYEQFF
>.|.|TRBJ2-1|TRBV6-5
TGTGCCAGCAGACCGGGGAGGAGGGGCTACAATGAGCAGTTCTTC
CASRPGRRGYNEQFF
>.|.|TRBJ2-5|TRBV2
TGTGCCAGCGCGGCTCGGGGATCAGAGACCCAGTACTTC
CASAARGSETQYF
>.|.|TRBJ2-3|TRBV10-2
TGCGCCAGCAGTGAGACAGATACGCAGTATTTT
CASSETDTQYF
>.|.|TRBJ2-1|TRBV9
TGTGCCAGCAGCACCATCCCTAGTTTGCAGTTCTTC
CASSTIPSLQFF
>once|TRBD1|TRBJ2-2|TRBV7-9
TGTGCCAGCAGCCCAGGACAGGGGGCTAACGGGGAGCTGTTTTTT
CASSPGQGANGELFF
>.|TRBD2|TRBJ2-7|TRBV7-9
TGTGCCAGCAGCTACAGACTAGCGGGAGCTACCTACGAGCAGTACTTC
CASSYRLAGATYEQYF
>.|TRBD1|TRBJ2-7|TRBV5-4
TGTGCCAGCAGCCGAGGCGGGACAGGGCAATACGAGCAGTACTTC
CASSRGGTGQYEQYF
>.|.|TRBJ2-1|TRBV11-2
TGTGCCAGCAGGGGATTATCGGGGAGAAATAATGAGCAGTTCTTC
CASRGLSGRNNEQFF
>.|.|TRBJ2-7|TRBV19
TGTGCCAGTAGTAAGGGAACGGTGGTAAACTCTAAATACGAGCAGTACTTC
CASSKGTVVNSKYEQYF
>few|.|TRBJ1-6|TRBV30
TGTGCCTGGAGTTCTACCAGCGGCAGGGGAGTCTCACCCCTCCACTTT
CAWSSTSGRGVSPLHF
>.|TRBD1|TRBJ2-7|TRBV11-1
TGTGCCAGCAGCTTAGCGTCGGGACAGGGGTACGAGCAGTACTTC
CASSLASGQGYEQYF
>once|.|TRBJ2-7|TRBV6-5
TGTGCCAGCAGTTACGAGACGGGGGCCTCCTACGAGCAGTACTTC
CASSYETGASYEQYF
>.|.|TRBJ2-3|TRBV13
TGTGCCAGCAGCCCCCCGGGCACAGATACGCAGTATTTT
CASSPPGTDTQYF
>once|.|TRBJ1-2|TRBV12-3/TRBV12-4
TGTGCCAGCAGTAAGACAGGAGACTATGGCTACACCTTC
CASSKTGDYGYTF
>.|TRBD1|TRBJ2-7|TRBV28
TGTGCCAGCAGACACGGACAGGCGGACTACGAGCAGTACTTC
CASRHGQADYEQYF
>.|TRBD2|TRBJ2-1|TRBV10-2
TGCGCCAGCAGTGGTGGAGCGGGAGTCAGTGAGCAGTTCTTC
CASSGGAGVSEQFF
>.|TRBD1|TRBJ1-4|TRBV5-1
TGCGCCAGCAGATCTGGACAGGGATTCACAACTAATGAAAAACTGTTTTTT
CASRSGQGFTTNEKLFF
>.|.|TRBJ2-7|TRBV28
TGTGCCAGCAAACCCCAGGGGGGGTACTCCTACGAGCAGTACTTC
CASKPQGGYSYEQYF
>.|TRBD1|TRBJ2-4|TRBV12-3/TRBV12-4
TGTGCCAGCAGTTTTAGGGGGCAGGGCATTCAGTACTTC
CASSFRGQGIQYF
>.|.|TRBJ1-1|TRBV6-1
TGTGCCAGCAGTGAACTGGGGGGCTGGGAGTACGGCACTGAAGCTTTCTTT
CASSELGGWEYGTEAFF
>.|TRBD1|TRBJ1-2|TRBV10-3
TGTGCCATCAGTGCTAGGGACAGGGGGAATGGCTACACCTTC
CAISARDRGNGYTF
>.|.|TRBJ2-3|TRBV14
TGTGCCAGCAGCCAACTTGGTGGAGGAGCAGATACGCAGTATTTT
CASSQLGGGADTQYF
>.|.|TRBJ2-7|TRBV18
TGTGCCAGCTCACCATCGGCGGGCGATTCCTACGAGCAGTACTTC
CASSPSAGDSYEQYF
>.|.|TRBJ2-3|TRBV10-3
TGTGCCACCAGACTAGAGACAGATACGCAGTATTTT
CATRLETDTQYF
>.|.|TRBJ2-1|TRBV12-3/TRBV12-4
TGTGCCAGCAGTCTGTGGGATGAGCAGTTCTTC
CASSLWDEQFF
>.|TRBD1|TRBJ2-7|TRBV6-5
TGTGCCAGCAGTCTTAGACCGACAGGGATCTACGAGCAGTACTTC
CASSLRPTGIYEQYF
>.|TRBD2|TRBJ2-7|TRBV2
TGTGCCAGCACTCGGGGGGGATCCTACGAGCAGTACTTC
CASTRGGSYEQYF
>.|.|TRBJ2-5|TRBV5-6
TGTGCCAGCAGCCGCTGGGGGGTAGAGACCCAGTACTTC
CASSRWGVETQYF
>once|.|TRBJ2-1|TRBV5-1
TGCGCCAGCAACCCCGCAGCCTCCTCCTACAATGAGCAGTTCTTC
CASNPAASSYNEQFF
>.|.|TRBJ2-5|TRBV7-9
TGTGCCAGCAGCCCCTTAAGGAACTTCCCGCAAGAGACCCAGTACTTC
CASSPLRNFPQETQYF